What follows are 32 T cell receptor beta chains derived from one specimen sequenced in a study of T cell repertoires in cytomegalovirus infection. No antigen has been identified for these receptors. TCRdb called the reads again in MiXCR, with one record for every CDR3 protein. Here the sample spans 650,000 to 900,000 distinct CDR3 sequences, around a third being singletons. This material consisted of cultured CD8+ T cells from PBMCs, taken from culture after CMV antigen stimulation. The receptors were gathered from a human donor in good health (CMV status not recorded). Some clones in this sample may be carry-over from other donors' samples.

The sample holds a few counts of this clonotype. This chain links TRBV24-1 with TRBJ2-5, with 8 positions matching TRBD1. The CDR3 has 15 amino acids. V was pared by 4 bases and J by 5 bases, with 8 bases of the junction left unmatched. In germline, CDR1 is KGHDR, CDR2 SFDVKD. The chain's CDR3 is CATSESQGGLETQYF. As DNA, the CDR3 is TGTGCCACCAGTGAGTCACAGGGGGGATTGGAGACCCAGTACTTC.

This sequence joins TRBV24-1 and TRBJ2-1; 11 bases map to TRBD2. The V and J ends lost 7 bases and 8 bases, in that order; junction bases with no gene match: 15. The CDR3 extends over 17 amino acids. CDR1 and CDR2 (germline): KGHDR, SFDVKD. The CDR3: CATSARGLAVGDHEQFF. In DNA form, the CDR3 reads TGTGCCACCAGCGCCCGGGGACTAGCGGTGGGGGATCATGAGCAGTTCTTC.

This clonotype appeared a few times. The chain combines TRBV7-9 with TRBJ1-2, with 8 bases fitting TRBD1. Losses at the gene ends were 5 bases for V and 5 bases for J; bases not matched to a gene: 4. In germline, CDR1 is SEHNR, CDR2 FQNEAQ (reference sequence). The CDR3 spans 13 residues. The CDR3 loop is CASSVDREYGYTF. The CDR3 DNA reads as TGTGCCAGCAGCGTGGACAGGGAGTATGGCTACACCTTC. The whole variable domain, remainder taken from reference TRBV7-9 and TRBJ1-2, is DTGVSQNPRHKITKRGQNVTFRCDPISEHNRLYWYRQTLGQGPEFLTYFQNEAQLEKSRLLSDRFSAERPKGSFSTLEIQRTEQGDSAMYLCASSVDREYGYTFGSGTRLTVV.

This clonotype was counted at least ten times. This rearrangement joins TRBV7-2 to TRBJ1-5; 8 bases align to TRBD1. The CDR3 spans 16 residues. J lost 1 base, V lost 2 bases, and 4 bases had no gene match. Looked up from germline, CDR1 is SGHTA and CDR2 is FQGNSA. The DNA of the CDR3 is TGTGCCAGCAGCTTAAGAGGACAGGGAAGCAATCAGCCCCAGCATTTT. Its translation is CASSLRGQGSNQPQHF.

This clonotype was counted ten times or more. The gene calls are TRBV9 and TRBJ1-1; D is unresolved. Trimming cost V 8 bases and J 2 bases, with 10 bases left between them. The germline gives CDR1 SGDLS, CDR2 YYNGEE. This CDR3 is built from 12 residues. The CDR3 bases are TGTGCCAGTGCACGGGGAAACACTGAAGCTTTCTTT. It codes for CASARGNTEAFF.

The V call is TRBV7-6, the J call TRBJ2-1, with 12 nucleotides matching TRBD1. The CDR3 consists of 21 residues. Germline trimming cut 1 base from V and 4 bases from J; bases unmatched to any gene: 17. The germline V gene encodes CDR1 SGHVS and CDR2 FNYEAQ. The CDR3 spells CASSLDGDRGRGLKKYNEQFF. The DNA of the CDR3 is TGTGCCAGCAGCTTAGATGGGGACAGGGGGCGAGGTTTGAAAAAATACAATGAGCAGTTCTTC.

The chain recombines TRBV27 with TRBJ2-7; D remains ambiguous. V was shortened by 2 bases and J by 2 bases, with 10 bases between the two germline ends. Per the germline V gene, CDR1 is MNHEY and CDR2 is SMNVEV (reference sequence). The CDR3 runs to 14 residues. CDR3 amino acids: CASSLAVGAYEQYV. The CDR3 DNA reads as TGTGCCAGCAGTTTAGCCGTGGGTGCCTACGAGCAGTACGTC.

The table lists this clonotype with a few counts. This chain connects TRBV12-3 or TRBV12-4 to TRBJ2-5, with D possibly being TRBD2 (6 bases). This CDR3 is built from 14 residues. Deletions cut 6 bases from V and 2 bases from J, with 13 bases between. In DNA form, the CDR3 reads TGTGCCAGCAGACCTCCGGGACTTCAAGAGACCCAGTACTTC. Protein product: CASRPPGLQETQYF.

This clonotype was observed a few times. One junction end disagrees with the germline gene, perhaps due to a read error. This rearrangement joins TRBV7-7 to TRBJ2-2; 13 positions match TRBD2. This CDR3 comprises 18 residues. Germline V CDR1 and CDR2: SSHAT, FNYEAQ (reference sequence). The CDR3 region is CASSPDLTSGGAFGELFF. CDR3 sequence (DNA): TGTGCTAGCAGCCCTGACCTCACTAGCGGGGGGGCCTTCGGGGAGCTGTTTTTT.

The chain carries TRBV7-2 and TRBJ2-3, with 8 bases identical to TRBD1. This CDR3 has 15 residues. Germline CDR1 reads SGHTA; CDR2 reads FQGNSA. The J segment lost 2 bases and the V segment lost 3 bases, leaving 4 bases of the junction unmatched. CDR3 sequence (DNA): TGTGCCAGCAGCTTCGGGACAGGATACACAGATACGCAGTATTTT. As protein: CASSFGTGYTDTQYF.

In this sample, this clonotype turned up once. In DNA, the CDR3 is TGTGCCAGCAGCTCACCGGCGGGAGGAAACGAGCAGTACTTC. This gives the protein CASSSPAGGNEQYF. The chain employs TRBV7-9 and TRBJ2-7; 8 bases map to TRBD2. The length of the CDR3 is 14 residues. V dropped 4 bases and J dropped 5; count of bases not matched to a gene: 7. CDR1 and CDR2 from the germline V gene are SEHNR and FQNEAQ (reference sequence).

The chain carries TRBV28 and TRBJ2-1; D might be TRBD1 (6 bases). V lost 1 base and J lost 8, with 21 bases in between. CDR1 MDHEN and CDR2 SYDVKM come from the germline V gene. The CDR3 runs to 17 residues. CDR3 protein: CASSLSALQGIVDEQFF. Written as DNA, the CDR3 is TGTGCCAGCAGTTTATCGGCCCTACAGGGAATTGTCGATGAGCAGTTCTTC.

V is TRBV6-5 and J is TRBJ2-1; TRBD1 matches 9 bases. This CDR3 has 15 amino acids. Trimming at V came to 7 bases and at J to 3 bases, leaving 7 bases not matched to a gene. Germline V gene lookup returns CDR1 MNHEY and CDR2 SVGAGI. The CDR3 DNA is TGTGCCAGCACTTTGGGACAGGGAATCTACAATGAGCAGTTCTTC. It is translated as CASTLGQGIYNEQFF.

In nucleotides, the CDR3 is TGTGCCAGCAGTTACGCCACGGGACCCTCAAGTACCGGGGAGCTGTTTTTT. It yields the protein CASSYATGPSSTGELFF. The chain couples TRBV6-5 to TRBJ2-2, with D perhaps given as TRBD1 or TRBD2 (5 bases each). V lost 2 bases to trimming and J lost 5 bases, with 18 bases between them. Germline CDR1 and CDR2: MNHEY and SVGAGI. This CDR3 is 17 amino acids long.

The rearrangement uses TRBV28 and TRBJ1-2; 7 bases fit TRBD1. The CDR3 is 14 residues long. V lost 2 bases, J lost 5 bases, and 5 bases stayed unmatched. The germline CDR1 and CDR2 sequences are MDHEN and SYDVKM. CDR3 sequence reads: CASSLARGDYGYTF. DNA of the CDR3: TGTGCCAGCAGTTTAGCCAGGGGGGATTATGGCTACACCTTC.

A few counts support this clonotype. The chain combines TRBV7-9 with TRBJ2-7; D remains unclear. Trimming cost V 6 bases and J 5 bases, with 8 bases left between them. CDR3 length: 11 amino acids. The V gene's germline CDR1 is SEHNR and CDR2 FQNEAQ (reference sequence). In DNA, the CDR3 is TGTGCCAGCAGTTCCCGGAACGAGCAGTACTTC. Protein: CASSSRNEQYF. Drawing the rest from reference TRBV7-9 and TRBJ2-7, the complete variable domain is DTGVSQNPRHKITKRGQNVTFRCDPISEHNRLYWYRQTLGQGPEFLTYFQNEAQLEKSRLLSDRFSAERPKGSFSTLEIQRTEQGDSAMYLCASSSRNEQYFGPGTRLTVT.

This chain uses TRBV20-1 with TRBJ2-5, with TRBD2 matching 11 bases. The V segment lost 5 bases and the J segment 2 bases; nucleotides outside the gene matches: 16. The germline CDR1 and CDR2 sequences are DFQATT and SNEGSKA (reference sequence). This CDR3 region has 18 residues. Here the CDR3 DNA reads TGCAGTGCTTTTCCCTACGAACTAGCGGGGGACCCACAAGAGACCCAGTACTTC. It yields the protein CSAFPYELAGDPQETQYF.

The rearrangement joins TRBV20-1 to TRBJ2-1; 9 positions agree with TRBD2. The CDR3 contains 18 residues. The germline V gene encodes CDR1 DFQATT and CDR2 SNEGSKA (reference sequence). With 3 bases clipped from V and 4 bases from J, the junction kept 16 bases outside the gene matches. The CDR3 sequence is CSARVRLAERQFYNEQFF. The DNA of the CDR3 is TGCAGTGCTAGGGTGCGACTAGCGGAAAGACAATTTTACAATGAGCAGTTCTTC.

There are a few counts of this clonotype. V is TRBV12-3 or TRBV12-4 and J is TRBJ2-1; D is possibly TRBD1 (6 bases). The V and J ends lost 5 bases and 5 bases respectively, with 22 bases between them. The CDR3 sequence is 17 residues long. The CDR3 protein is CASSIRSLLRTDNEQFF. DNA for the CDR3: TGTGCCAGCAGTATCCGTTCCCTACTCCGGACAGACAATGAGCAGTTCTTC.

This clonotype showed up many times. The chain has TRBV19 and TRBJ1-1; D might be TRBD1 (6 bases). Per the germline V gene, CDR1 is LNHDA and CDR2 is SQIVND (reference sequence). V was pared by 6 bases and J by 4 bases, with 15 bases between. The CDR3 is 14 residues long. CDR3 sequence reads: CASSATIRGTEAFF. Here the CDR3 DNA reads TGTGCCAGTAGCGCAACGATCAGGGGCACTGAAGCTTTCTTT.

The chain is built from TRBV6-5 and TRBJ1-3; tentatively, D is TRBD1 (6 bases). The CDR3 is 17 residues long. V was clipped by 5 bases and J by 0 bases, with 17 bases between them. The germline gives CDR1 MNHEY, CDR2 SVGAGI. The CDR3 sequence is CASSTTGSLLSGNTIYF. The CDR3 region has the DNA TGTGCCAGCAGTACCACAGGGTCTCTTCTCTCTGGAAACACCATATATTTT.

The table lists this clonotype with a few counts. CDR3: CASSLGGAETDTQYF. CDR3 bases: TGTGCCAGCAGCTTAGGGGGGGCTGAGACAGATACGCAGTATTTT. The chain uses TRBV7-6 and TRBJ2-3, with D perhaps TRBD1 or TRBD2 (6 bases each). The V and J ends lost 1 base and 3 bases respectively, with 11 bases between them. The CDR3 runs 15 residues. CDR1 is SGHVS, CDR2 FNYEAQ, per germline.

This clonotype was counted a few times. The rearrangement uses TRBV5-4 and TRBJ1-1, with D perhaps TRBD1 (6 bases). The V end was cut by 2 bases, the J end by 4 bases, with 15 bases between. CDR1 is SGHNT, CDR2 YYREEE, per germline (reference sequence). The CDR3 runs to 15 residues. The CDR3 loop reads CASSFGTSLTTEAFF. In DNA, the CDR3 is TGTGCCAGCAGCTTTGGGACATCGCTTACCACTGAAGCTTTCTTT. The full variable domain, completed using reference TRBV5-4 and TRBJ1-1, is ETGVTQSPTHLIKTRGQQVTLRCSSQSGHNTVSWYQQALGQGPQFIFQYYREEENGRGNFPPRFSGLQFPNYSSELNVNALELDDSALYLCASSFGTSLTTEAFFGQGTRLTVV.

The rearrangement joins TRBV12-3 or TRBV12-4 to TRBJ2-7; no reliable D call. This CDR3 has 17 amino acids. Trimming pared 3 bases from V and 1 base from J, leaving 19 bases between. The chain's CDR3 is CASSFSRSEAMSYEQYF. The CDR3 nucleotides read TGTGCCAGCAGTTTTTCCCGCTCGGAAGCTATGTCCTACGAGCAGTACTTC.

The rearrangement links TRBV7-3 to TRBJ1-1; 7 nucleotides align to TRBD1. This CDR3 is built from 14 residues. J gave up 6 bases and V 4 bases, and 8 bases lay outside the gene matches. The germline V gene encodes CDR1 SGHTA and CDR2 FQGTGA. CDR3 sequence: CASSSPRGDPEAFF. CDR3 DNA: TGTGCCAGCAGCTCCCCCAGGGGGGACCCTGAAGCTTTCTTT.

The CDR3 coding sequence is TGTGCCAGCAGCCCCCGGACTAGCGGGGGTGCATACACCAACGAGCAGTACGTC. Its protein is CASSPRTSGGAYTNEQYV. V usage is TRBV7-8 and J usage is TRBJ2-7; 13 nucleotides agree with TRBD2. Germline lookup yields CDR1 SGHVS and CDR2 FQNEAQ. The CDR3 spans 18 residues. J was trimmed by 5 bases and V by 5 bases; bases with no gene match: 15.

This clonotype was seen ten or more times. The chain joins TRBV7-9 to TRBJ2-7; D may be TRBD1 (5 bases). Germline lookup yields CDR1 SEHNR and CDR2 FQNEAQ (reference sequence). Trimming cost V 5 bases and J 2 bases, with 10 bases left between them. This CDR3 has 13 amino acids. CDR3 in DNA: TGTGCCAGCAGCCCCAAGGACACCTACGAGCAGTACTTC. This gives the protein CASSPKDTYEQYF.

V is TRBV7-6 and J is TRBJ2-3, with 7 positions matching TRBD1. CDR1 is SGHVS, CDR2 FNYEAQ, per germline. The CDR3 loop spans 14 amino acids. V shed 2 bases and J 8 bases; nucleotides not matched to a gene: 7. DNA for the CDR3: TGTGCCAGCAGCTTACCCCCTACAGGGGTTACGCAGTATTTT. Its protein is CASSLPPTGVTQYF.

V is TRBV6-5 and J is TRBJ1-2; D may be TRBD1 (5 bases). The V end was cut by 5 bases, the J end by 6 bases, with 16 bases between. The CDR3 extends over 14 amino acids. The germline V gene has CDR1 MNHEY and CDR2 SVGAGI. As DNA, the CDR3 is TGTGCCAGCAGTCCGGACAACCCGCGGGATGGCTACACCTTC. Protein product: CASSPDNPRDGYTF.

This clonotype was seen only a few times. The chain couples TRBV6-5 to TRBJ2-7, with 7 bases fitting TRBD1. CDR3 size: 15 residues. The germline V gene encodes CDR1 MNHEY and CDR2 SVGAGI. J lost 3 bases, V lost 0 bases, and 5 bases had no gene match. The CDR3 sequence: CASSYSTGTNYEQYF. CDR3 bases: TGTGCCAGCAGTTACTCGACAGGGACGAACTACGAGCAGTACTTC.

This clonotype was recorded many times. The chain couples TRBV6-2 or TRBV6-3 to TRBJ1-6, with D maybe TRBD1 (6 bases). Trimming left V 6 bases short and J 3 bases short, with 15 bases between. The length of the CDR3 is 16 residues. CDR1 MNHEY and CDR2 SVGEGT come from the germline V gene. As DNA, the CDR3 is TGTGCCAGCAGCTTTTTGGACAGCCTCTATAATTCACCCCTCCACTTT. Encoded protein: CASSFLDSLYNSPLHF.

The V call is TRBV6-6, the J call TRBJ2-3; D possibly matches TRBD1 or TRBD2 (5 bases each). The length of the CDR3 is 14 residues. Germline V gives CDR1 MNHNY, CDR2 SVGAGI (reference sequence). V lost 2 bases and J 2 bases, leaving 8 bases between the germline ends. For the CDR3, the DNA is TGTGCCAGCAGTTACACGGGGCCCACAGATACGCAGTATTTT. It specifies CASSYTGPTDTQYF.